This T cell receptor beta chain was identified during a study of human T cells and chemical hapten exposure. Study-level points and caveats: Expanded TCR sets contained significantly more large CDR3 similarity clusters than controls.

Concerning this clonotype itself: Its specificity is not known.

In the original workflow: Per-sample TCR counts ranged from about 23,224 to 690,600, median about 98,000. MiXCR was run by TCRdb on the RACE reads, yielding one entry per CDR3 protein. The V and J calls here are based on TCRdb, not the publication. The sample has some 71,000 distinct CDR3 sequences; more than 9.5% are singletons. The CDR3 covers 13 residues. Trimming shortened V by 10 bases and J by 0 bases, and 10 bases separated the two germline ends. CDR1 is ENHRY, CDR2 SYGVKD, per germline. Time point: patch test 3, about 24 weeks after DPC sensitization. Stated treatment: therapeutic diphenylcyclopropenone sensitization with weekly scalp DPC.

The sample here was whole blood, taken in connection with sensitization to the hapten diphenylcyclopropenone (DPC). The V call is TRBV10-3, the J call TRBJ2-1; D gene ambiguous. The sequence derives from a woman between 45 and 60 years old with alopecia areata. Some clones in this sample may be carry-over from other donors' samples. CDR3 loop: CASAGSSYNEQFF. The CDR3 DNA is TGTGCCAGTGCAGGAAGCTCCTACAATGAGCAGTTCTTC.